This TCR beta chain was identified during a study of cytomegalovirus exposure and HLA in healthy donors. V shed 7 bases and J shed 5 bases, with 9 bases lying between them. The CDR3 totals 13 residues. The germline CDR1 and CDR2 sequences are MNHEY and SVGAGI. The PCR used 60 Vbeta and 13 Jbeta primers. Method: immunoSEQ multiplex PCR; TCRdb's copy keeps in-frame clones and lacks some. Here the sample spans some 190,000 clones, roughly 80% being singletons. The sequenced sample was PBMCs. This TCR came from a male donor in good health and CMV-seronegative. The rearrangement joins TRBV6-5 to TRBJ1-6, with D unresolved. The CDR3 reads CASMGGNNSPLHF. The CDR3 DNA reads TGTGCCAGCATGGGCGGGAATAATTCACCCCTCCACTTT.